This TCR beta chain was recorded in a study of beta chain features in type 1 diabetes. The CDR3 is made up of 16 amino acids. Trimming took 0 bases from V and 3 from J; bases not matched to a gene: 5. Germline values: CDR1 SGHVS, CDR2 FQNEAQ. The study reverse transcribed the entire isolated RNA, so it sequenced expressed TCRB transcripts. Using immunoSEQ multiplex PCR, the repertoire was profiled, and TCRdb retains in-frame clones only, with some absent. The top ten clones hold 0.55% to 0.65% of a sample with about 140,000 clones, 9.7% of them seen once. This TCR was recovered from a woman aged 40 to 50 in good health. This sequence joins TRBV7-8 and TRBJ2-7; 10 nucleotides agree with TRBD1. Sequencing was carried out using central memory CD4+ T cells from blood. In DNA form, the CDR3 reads TGTGCCAGCAGCTTAGCCCCGGGACAGGGGTTCTACGAGCAGTACTTC. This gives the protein CASSLAPGQGFYEQYF.